This T cell receptor beta chain appears in the sequencing data of a study of blood T cell repertoires in COVID-19. Study-level background: Researchers got acute and convalescent COVID-19 samples from the United States, Italy and Spain. PBMCs, B-cell-depleted T cells, or T cells provided the cDNA or gDNA that made up the material.

The CDR3 consists of 13 residues. Trimming pared 3 bases from V and 2 bases from J, leaving 7 bases between. Original processing notes: The assay estimated nucleated cells by amplifying reference gene primers. Sequencing used immunoSEQ multiplex PCR; TCRdb keeps in-frame clones, though not all of them. V and J calls and clone size are given by that table; D and trimming were obtained from the DNA. The data contain some 130,000 clones, about 89% of them singletons. In the case of this clone: This sample includes further DNA sequences coding for the same CDR3.

The chain combines TRBV12-3 or TRBV12-4 with TRBJ1-2; D is possibly TRBD1 (5 bases). The specimen was peripheral blood. This receptor was identified in a woman aged 60-70 years with acute or convalescent COVID-19. The CDR3 DNA is TGTGCCAGCAGTTTGGGGGGAAACTATGGCTACACCTTC. Amino acid sequence: CASSLGGNYGYTF.